This TCR beta chain was profiled in a study of CD8 T cells in Susac syndrome. Germline V CDR1 and CDR2: SQVTM, ANQGSEA. After removal of 6 bases from V and 1 base from J, the junction contained 6 bases not matched to a gene. This CDR3 has 13 amino acids. CD8+ and CD4+ T cells taken from blood had their TCR beta sequenced. In contrast to the negatively isolated CD8+ and CD4+ T cells, TEMRA cells were FACS-enriched. The RNA input was about 0.5 to 1 ug, and it was reverse transcribed with random hexamers. TCRdb re-called the immunoSEQ multiplex PCR reads with MiXCR, one entry per CDR3 protein. The repertoire consists of 75,000 to 95,000 distinct CDR3 sequences, with 85% to 95% occurring once and the leading ten covering under 0.6%.

The sequence came from a human donor with Susac syndrome. The sequenced sample consisted of CD8+ T cells from PBMCs. This chain connects TRBV29-1 to TRBJ2-7; TRBD1 matches at 7 bases. The chain's CDR3 is CSVQIQGSYEQYF. The CDR3 nucleotides are TGCAGCGTCCAAATACAGGGGTCCTACGAGCAGTACTTC.